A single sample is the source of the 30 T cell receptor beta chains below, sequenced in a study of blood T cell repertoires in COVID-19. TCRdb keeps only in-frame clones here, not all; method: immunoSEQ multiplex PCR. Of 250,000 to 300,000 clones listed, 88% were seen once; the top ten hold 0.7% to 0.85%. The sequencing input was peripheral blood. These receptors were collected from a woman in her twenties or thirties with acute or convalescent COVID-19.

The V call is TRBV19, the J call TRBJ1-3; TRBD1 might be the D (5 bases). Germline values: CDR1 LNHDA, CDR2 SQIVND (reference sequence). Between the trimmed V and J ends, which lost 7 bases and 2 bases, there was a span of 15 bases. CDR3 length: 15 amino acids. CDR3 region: CASTNHQGPGNTIYF. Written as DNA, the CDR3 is TGTGCCAGTACTAATCACCAGGGTCCTGGAAACACCATATATTTT.

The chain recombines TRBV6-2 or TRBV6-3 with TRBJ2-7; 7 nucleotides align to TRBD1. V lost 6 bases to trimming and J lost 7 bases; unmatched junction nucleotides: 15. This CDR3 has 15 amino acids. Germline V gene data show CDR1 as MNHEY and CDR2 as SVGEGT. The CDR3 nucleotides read TGTGCCAGCAGCCAACTCCCGGGACAGTTCGTGGAGCAGTACTTC. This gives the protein CASSQLPGQFVEQYF.

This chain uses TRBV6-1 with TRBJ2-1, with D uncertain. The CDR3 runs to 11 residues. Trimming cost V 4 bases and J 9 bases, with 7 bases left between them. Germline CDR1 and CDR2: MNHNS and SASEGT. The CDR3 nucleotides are TGTGCCAGCAGTGCTGAGGTTGAGCAGTTCTTC. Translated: CASSAEVEQFF.

CDR3 protein: CASSFLEQGTDTQYF. CDR3 sequence (DNA): TGTGCCAGCAGCTTTCTCGAACAGGGAACAGATACGCAGTATTTT. The rearrangement joins TRBV7-9 to TRBJ2-3, with a weak D call TRBD1 (6 bases). The V end lost 3 bases, the J end lost 3 bases, and 13 bases lay between the germline ends. The germline V gene has CDR1 SEHNR and CDR2 FQNEAQ (reference sequence). The CDR3 consists of 15 residues.

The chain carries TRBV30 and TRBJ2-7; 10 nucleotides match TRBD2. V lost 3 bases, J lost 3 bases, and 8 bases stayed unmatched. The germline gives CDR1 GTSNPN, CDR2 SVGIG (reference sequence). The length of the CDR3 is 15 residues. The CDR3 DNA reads TGTGCCTGGAGGAGTAGCGGGAGGTTTGTCTACGAGCAGTACTTC. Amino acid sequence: CAWRSSGRFVYEQYF.

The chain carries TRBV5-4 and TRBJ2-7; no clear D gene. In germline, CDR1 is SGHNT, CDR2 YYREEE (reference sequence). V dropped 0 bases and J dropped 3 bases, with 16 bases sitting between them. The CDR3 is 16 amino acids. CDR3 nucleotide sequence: TGTGCCAGCAGCTTGGTGGGCAGAAGATTAAACTACGAGCAGTACTTC. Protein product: CASSLVGRRLNYEQYF. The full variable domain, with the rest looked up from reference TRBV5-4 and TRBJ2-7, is ETGVTQSPTHLIKTRGQQVTLRCSSQSGHNTVSWYQQALGQGPQFIFQYYREEENGRGNFPPRFSGLQFPNYSSELNVNALELDDSALYLCASSLVGRRLNYEQYFGPGTRLTVT.

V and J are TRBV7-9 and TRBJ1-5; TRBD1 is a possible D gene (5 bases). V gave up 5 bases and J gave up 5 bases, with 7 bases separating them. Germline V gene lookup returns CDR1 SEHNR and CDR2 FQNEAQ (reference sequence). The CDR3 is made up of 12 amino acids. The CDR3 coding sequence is TGTGCCAGCAGCCCGGGGGATCAGCCCCAGCATTTT. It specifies CASSPGDQPQHF.

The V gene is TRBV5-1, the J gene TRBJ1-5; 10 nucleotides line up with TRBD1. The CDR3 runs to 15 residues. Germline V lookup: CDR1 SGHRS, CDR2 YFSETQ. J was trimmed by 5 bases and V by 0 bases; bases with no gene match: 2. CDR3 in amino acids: CASSLEGTGDQPQHF. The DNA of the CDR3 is TGCGCCAGCAGCTTGGAAGGGACAGGGGATCAGCCCCAGCATTTT. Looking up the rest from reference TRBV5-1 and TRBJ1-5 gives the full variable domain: KAGVTQTPRYLIKTRGQQVTLSCSPISGHRSVSWYQQTPGQGLQFLFEYFSETQRNKGNFPGRFSGRQFSNSRSEMNVSTLELGDSALYLCASSLEGTGDQPQHFGDGTRLSIL.

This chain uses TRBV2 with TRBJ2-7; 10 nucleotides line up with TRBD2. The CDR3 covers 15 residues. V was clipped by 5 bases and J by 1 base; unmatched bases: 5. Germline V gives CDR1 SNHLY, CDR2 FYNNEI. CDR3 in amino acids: CASSPVSGRSYEQYF. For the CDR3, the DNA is TGTGCCAGCAGTCCTGTTAGCGGGAGGTCCTACGAGCAGTACTTC. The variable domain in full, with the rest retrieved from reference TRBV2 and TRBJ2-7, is EPEVTQTPSHQVTQMGQEVILRCVPISNHLYFYWYRQILGQKVEFLVSFYNNEISEKSEIFDDQFSVERPDGSNFTLKIRSTKLEDSAMYFCASSPVSGRSYEQYFGPGTRLTVT.

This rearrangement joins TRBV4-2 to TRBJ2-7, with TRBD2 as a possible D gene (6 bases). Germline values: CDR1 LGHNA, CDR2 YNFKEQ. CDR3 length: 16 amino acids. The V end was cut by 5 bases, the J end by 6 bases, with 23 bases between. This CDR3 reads CASSARSGTPESEQYF. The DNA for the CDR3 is TGTGCCAGCAGCGCCCGTTCTGGGACTCCCGAAAGCGAGCAGTACTTC.

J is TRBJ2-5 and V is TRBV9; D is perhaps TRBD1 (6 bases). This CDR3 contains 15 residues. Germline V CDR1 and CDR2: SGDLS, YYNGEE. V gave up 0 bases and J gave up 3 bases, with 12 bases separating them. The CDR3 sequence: CASSVGSGDEETQYF. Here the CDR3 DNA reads TGTGCCAGCAGCGTAGGGTCAGGGGACGAAGAGACCCAGTACTTC.

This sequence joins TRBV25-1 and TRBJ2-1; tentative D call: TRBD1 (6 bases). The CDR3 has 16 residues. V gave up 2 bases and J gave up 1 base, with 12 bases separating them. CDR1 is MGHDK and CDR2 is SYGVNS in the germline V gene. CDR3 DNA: TGTGCCAGCAGTGAAGGACAGACGCGGTCCTACAATGAGCAGTTCTTC. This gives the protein CASSEGQTRSYNEQFF.

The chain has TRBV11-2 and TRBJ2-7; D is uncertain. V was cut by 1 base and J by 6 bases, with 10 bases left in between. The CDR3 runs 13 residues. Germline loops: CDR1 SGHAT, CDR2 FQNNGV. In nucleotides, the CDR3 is TGTGCCAGCAGCTTAGGCTCGAACTCCGAGCAGTACTTC. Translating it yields CASSLGSNSEQYF.

The CDR3 coding sequence is TGTGCCAGCTCACAACAGGGGAGCACTGAAGCTTTCTTT. This translates into CASSQQGSTEAFF. The V and J genes are TRBV18 and TRBJ1-1; 7 positions match TRBD1. CDR1 is KGHSH, CDR2 LQKENI, per germline. V lost 4 bases, J lost 4 bases, and 3 bases stayed unmatched. This CDR3 has 13 residues.

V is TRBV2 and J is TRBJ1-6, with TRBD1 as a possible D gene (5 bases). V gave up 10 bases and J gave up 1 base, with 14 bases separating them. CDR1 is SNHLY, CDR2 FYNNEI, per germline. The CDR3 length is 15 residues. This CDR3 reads CATRGDSSYNSPLHF. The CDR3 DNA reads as TGTGCCACCCGGGGGGATTCGTCCTATAATTCACCCCTCCACTTT.

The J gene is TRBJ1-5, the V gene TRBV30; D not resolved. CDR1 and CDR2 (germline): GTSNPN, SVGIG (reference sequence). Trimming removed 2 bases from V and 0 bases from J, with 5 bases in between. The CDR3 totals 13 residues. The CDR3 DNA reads TGTGCCTGGAGTCCCAATAGCAATCAGCCCCAGCATTTT. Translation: CAWSPNSNQPQHF.

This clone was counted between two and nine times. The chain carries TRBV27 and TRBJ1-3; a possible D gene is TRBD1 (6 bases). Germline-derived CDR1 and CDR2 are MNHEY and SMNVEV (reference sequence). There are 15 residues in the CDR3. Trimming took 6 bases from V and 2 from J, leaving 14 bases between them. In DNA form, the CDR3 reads TGTGCCAGCAGCCCACAGGGCTTAACTGGAAACACCATATATTTT. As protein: CASSPQGLTGNTIYF.

The CDR3 DNA reads as TGTGCCAGCAGTTACCTGGGACACCCCTACAATGAGCAGTTCTTC. This encodes CASSYLGHPYNEQFF. V and J are TRBV6-6 and TRBJ2-1, with TRBD1 as a possible D gene (6 bases). Germline-derived CDR1 and CDR2 are MNHNY and SVGAGI (reference sequence). Trimming removed 2 bases at V and 2 bases at J, with 10 bases between. The CDR3 length is 15 residues.

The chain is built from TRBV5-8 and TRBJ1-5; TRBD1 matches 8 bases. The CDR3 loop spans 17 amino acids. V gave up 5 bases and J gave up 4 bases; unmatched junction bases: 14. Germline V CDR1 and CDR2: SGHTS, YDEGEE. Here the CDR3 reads CASSQGQGIVWNQPQHF. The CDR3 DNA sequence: TGTGCCAGCAGTCAAGGACAGGGTATCGTTTGGAATCAGCCCCAGCATTTT.

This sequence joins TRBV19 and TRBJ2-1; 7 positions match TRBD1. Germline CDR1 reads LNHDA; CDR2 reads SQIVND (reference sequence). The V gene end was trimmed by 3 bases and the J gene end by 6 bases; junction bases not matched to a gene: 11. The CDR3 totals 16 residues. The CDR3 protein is CASSMIVAPGGNEQFF. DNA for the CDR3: TGTGCCAGTAGTATGATCGTCGCCCCAGGGGGCAATGAGCAGTTCTTC.

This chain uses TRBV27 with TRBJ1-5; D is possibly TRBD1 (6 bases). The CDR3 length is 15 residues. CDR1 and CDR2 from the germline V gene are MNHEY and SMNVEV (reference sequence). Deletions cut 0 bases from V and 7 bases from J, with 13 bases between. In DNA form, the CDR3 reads TGTGCCAGCAGTTTATCGAGAGGGGGTCGGCAGCCCCAGCATTTT. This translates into CASSLSRGGRQPQHF.

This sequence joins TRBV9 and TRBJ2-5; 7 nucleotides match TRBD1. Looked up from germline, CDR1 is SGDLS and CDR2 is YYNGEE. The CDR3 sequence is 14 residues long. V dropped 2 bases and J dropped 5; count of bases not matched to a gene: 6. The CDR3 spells CASSVSGGQETQYF. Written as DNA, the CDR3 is TGTGCCAGCAGCGTTAGTGGGGGACAGGAGACCCAGTACTTC.

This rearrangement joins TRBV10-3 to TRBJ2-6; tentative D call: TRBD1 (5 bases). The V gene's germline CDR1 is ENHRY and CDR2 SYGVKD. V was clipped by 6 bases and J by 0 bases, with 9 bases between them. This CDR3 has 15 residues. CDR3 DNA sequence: TGTGCCATCAGCCTAACAGGCTCTGGGGCCAACGTCCTGACTTTC. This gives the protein CAISLTGSGANVLTF.

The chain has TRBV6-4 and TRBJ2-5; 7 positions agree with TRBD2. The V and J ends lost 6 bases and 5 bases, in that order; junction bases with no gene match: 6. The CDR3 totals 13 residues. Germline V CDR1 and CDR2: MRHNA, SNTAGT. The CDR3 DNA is TGTGCCAGCAGCACCGGGAGGTTTGAGACCCAGTACTTC. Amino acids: CASSTGRFETQYF.

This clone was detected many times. CDR3 amino acids: CASSQRHGRSTDTQYF. For the CDR3, the DNA is TGCGCCAGCAGCCAAAGACACGGGAGGTCGACAGATACGCAGTATTTT. The gene calls are TRBV4-3 and TRBJ2-3; 7 bases agree with TRBD2. Germline V gene data show CDR1 as LGHNA and CDR2 as YSLEER. There are 16 residues in the CDR3. Trimming removed 2 bases from V and 3 bases from J; junction bases left unmatched: 8.

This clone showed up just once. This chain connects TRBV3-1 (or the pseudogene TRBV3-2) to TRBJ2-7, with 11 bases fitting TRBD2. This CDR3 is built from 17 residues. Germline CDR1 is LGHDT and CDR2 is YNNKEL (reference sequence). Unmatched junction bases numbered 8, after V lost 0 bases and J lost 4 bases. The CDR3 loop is CASSQESSGRLWYEQYF. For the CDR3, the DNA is TGTGCCAGCAGCCAAGAGTCTAGCGGGAGGTTATGGTACGAGCAGTACTTC.

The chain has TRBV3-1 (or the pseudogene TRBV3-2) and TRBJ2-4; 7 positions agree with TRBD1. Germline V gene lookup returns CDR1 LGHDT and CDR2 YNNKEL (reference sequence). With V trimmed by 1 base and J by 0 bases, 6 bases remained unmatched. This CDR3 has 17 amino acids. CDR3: CASSQAGTALAKNIQYF. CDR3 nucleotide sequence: TGTGCCAGCAGCCAAGCGGGGACAGCCCTAGCCAAAAACATTCAGTACTTC.

CDR3 amino acids: CASSLEPYDNEKLFF. CDR3 nucleotide sequence: TGTGCCAGCAGCTTAGAGCCATATGATAATGAAAAACTGTTTTTT. The V and J genes are TRBV7-9 and TRBJ1-4; D is unclear. This CDR3 has 15 amino acids. Trimming cost V 1 base and J 4 bases, with 10 bases left between them. CDR1 SEHNR and CDR2 FQNEAQ come from the germline V gene (reference sequence).

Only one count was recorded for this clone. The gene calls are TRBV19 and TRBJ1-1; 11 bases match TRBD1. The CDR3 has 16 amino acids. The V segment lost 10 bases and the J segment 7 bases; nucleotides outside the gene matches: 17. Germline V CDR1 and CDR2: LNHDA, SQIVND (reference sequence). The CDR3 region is CATYLTGRDRGDEAFF. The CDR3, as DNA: TGTGCCACCTACCTCACCGGGAGGGACAGGGGGGATGAAGCTTTCTTT.

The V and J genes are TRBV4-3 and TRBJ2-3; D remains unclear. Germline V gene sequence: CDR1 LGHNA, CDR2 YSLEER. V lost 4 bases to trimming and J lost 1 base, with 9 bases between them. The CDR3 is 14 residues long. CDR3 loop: CASSRGFGTDTQYF. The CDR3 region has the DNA TGCGCCAGCAGCCGAGGATTTGGCACAGATACGCAGTATTTT.